The clone carrying this TCR beta chain appeared a single time. The CDR3 spans 15 residues. How the authors handled the data: Nucleated cell number was recorded as an estimate derived from reference gene primer amplification. Sequencing was performed with immunoSEQ multiplex PCR; in TCRdb, only in-frame clones are kept and a portion is missing. V and J calls and clone size are given by that table; D and trimming were obtained from the DNA. The table shows roughly 99,000 clones, with under 95% occurring only once. The data stem from a study of blood T cell repertoires in COVID-19. Looking at the study overall: Some COVID-19 samples were acute and others convalescent; all came from the United States, Italy and Spain. The cDNA or gDNA used as material had been derived from T cells, B-cell-depleted T cells, or PBMCs.

The sequenced sample consisted of peripheral blood. This clonotype was obtained from a woman under 40 with acute or convalescent COVID-19. V usage is TRBV21-1 and J usage is TRBJ1-6; the tabulated D call, TRBD1, remains unverified against the DNA. TRBV21-1 has pseudogene status. The CDR3: CASSNRGQDDSPLHF. The CDR3 bases are TGTGCCAGCAGCAACAGAGGACAGGACGATTCACCCCTCCACTTT.